These T cell receptor beta chains were read from a single sample in a study of T cells in Graves' hyperthyroidism and ophthalmopathy. TCRdb redid the calling of the multiplex PCR reads with MiXCR, one entry per CDR3 protein. The sample contains around 420,000 distinct CDR3 sequences, more than 15% of which appear only once. The sample consisted of blood. Receptor source: a woman aged 18-35 years with Graves' hyperthyroidism. Each CDR3 is given without its conserved first and last residue.

j_call v_call cdr3_aa
TRBJ1-5 TRBV6-2/TRBV6-3 ASSYEGGNQPQH
TRBJ2-1 TRBV2 ADRRGQGVNEQF
TRBJ2-7 TRBV29-1 SVVSEVTYEQY
TRBJ2-3 TRBV4-2 ASSQETGIWESSTDTQY
TRBJ1-2 TRBV20-1 SARGPGIYGYT
TRBJ1-1 TRBV6-2/TRBV6-3 ASSYSIVAGIPFWNTEAF
TRBJ2-1 TRBV18 ASSPSFRDNEQF
TRBJ2-7 TRBV19 ASSIAGTAGMGEQY
TRBJ2-2 TRBV5-1 ASSLKGTGELF
TRBJ2-1 TRBV6-2/TRBV6-3 ASRHLKPGYNEQF
TRBJ2-3 TRBV7-8 ASSRRRLAGSTDTQY
TRBJ1-2 TRBV6-5 ASSYLTPRGGYT
TRBJ2-7 TRBV5-8 ASSVGLAPYEQY
TRBJ1-1 TRBV15 ATSSEQYMNTEAF
TRBJ2-1 TRBV3-1 ASRPSSSSGRGGYNEQF
TRBJ1-1 TRBV7-8 ASSLAPGRSTEAF
TRBJ1-2 TRBV18 ASSFDRGLHGYT
TRBJ1-5 TRBV5-8 ASSPRAMGGNQPQH
TRBJ2-5 TRBV11-1 ASSFSGAYQETQY
TRBJ1-2 TRBV27 ASRETGNGGGYT
TRBJ2-5 TRBV28 ASSPGRITGVQETQY
TRBJ2-7 TRBV5-5 ASSLEGRGPIIEQY
TRBJ2-5 TRBV9 ASSRTQQETQY
TRBJ2-7 TRBV7-2 ASSPEPYEQY
TRBJ2-5 TRBV24-1 ATSDRRETQY
TRBJ2-7 TRBV20-1 SAQRNYEQY
TRBJ1-5 TRBV20-1 SARGGTAVSQPQH
TRBJ2-1 TRBV7-2 ASSARGRGGGEQF
TRBJ1-2 TRBV29-1 SVYGQVPYGYT
TRBJ2-1 TRBV18 ASSPTGRTSATNEQF
TRBJ2-1 TRBV7-9 ASILLSSYNEQF
TRBJ1-3 TRBV20-1 SANPGQGARNTIY
TRBJ2-1 TRBV19 ASSLGSGLYNEQF
TRBJ2-2 TRBV7-7 ASSPTGGGTGELF